This T cell receptor beta chain was found in a study of graft-versus-host responses after intestinal transplantation. For the study at large: Recipients uniformly received anti-thymocyte globulin induction, followed by tacrolimus and steroids for roughly 3 years. Study-wide points: GvH clones were found in recipient marrow; some appeared first in ileum or blood.

The CDR3 has 16 amino acids. V was clipped by 4 bases and J by 3 bases; unmatched bases: 10. CDR1 is SGDLS, CDR2 YYNGEE, per germline. As regards this clone: What it recognizes is unknown.

The protocol was immunoSEQ multiplex PCR, while the TCRdb copy is restricted to in-frame clones and leaves out a portion. The sample carries over 100,000 clones, about 93% recorded once. The chain employs TRBV9 and TRBJ2-1; 7 bases are a match to TRBD2. Material: unstimulated CD4+ T cells sorted from spleen or lymph node cells, obtained before intestinal transplant. This clonotype was obtained from a human donor who received an intestinal transplant. The CDR3 DNA is TGTGCCAGCAGCCCACTACCTAGCGGATACTACAATGAGCAGTTCTTC. Its translation: CASSPLPSGYYNEQFF. Drawing the rest from reference TRBV9 and TRBJ2-1, the complete variable domain is DSGVTQTPKHLITATGQRVTLRCSPRSGDLSVYWYQQSLDQGLQFLIQYYNGEERAKGNILERFSAQQFPDLHSELNLSSLELGDSALYFCASSPLPSGYYNEQFFGPGTRLTVL.